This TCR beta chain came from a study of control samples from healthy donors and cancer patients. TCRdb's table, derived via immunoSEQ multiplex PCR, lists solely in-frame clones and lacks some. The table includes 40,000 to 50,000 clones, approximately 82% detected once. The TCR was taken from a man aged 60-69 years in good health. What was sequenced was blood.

CDR3 residues: CASSLSTAVYGYTF. The CDR3 DNA follows: TGCGCCAGCAGCTTGAGTACAGCAGTCTATGGCTACACCTTC. J is TRBJ1-2 and V is TRBV5-1; no clear D gene. Germline-derived CDR1 and CDR2 are SGHRS and YFSETQ. This CDR3 comprises 14 residues. The germline V and J ends were trimmed by 1 base and 4 bases, with 11 bases remaining between them.